This TCR delta chain was recovered during a study of gamma-delta T cells after stem cell transplantation. TCRdb used CATT to re-call clones from the RT-PCR reads. This table has roughly 5,400 delta-chain clones, just over 9.5% appearing once. This clone was detected only a few times. A far larger clone is off by one base, so a read error is likely. Per germline, CDR1 GEAIGNYY and CDR2 EKD. CDR3 length equals 17 residues. Sequenced input: gamma-delta T cells. This sequence was found in a human donor. It is not recorded whose cells these are; they may come from a transplant donor. The J gene is TRDJ1, the V gene TRDV2, with 9 nucleotides matching TRDD3. The CDR3 DNA reads as TGTGCCCGTGACCCCGTACTGGGGGACCCTAACACCGATAAACTCATCTTT. Protein sequence: CARDPVLGDPNTDKLIF.